This TCR beta chain emerged from a study of cytomegalovirus exposure and HLA in healthy donors. General study points: The TCR clusters that emerged in the first cohort tended, a later analysis found, to co-occur in the roughly 120 validation repertoires.

Produced via immunoSEQ multiplex PCR; TCRdb's table is partial and in-frame only. Of over 130,000 clones in the sample, about 88% were seen once. This CDR3 region has 19 residues. The junction had 14 bases not matched to a gene; V was cut back by 2 bases and J by 1 base. The germline V gene has CDR1 KGHSH and CDR2 LQKENI. A remark on this clone: The antigen is not known.

Specimen: PBMCs. The receptor was isolated from a man between 18 and 29 years old in good health and CMV-seropositive. The rearrangement joins TRBV18 to TRBJ1-1; TRBD1 aligns across 9 bases. The CDR3 sequence is CASSPYGTGNPDRNTEAFF. The CDR3 DNA follows: TGTGCCAGCTCACCATATGGGACAGGGAATCCAGATCGGAACACTGAAGCTTTCTTT.